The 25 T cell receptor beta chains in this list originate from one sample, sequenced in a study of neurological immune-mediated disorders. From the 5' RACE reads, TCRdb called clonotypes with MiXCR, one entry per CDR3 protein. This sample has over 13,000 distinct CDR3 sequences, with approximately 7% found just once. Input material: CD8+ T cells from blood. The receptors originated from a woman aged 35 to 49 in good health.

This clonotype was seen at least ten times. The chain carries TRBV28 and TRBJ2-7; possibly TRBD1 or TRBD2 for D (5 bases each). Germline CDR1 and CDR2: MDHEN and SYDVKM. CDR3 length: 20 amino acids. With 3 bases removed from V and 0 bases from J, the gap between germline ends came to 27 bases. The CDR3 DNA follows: TGTGCCAGCAGTTTTGGGTTCGCATTGGACAAGCGGACCTTCTCCTACGAGCAGTACTTC. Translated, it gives CASSFGFALDKRTFSYEQYF.

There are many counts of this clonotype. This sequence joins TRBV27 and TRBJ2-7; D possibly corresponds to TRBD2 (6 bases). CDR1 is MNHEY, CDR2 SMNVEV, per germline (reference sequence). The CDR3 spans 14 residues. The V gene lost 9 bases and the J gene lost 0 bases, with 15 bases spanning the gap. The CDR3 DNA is TGTGCCAGGCGCCGGGGGAAAAGCTCCTACGAGCAGTACTTC. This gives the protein CARRRGKSSYEQYF.

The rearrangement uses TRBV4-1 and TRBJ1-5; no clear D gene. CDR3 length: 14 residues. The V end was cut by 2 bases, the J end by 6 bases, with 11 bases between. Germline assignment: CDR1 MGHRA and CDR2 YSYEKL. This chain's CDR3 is CASSQTPTAQPQHF. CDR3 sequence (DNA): TGCGCCAGCAGCCAAACGCCCACGGCTCAGCCCCAGCATTTT.

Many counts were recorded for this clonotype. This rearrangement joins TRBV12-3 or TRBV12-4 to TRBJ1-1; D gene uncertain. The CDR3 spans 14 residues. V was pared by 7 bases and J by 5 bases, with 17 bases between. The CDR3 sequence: CASTRSLLGTEAFF. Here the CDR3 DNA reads TGTGCCAGCACCAGGTCCCTTTTGGGGACTGAAGCTTTCTTT.

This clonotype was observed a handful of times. The chain's CDR3 is CASSYTKETQYF. In nucleotides, the CDR3 is TGTGCCAGCAGCTATACCAAGGAGACCCAGTACTTC. The chain has TRBV11-2 and TRBJ2-5; D gene unclear. Deletions cut 4 bases from V and 5 bases from J, with 8 bases between. Germline V CDR1 and CDR2: SGHAT, FQNNGV. There are 12 residues in the CDR3. Together with reference TRBV11-2 and TRBJ2-5, the CDR3 gives the full variable domain: EAGVAQSPRYKIIEKRQSVAFWCNPISGHATLYWYQQILGQGPKLLIQFQNNGVVDDSQLPKDRFSAERLKGVDSTLKIQPAKLEDSAVYLCASSYTKETQYFGPGTRLLVL.

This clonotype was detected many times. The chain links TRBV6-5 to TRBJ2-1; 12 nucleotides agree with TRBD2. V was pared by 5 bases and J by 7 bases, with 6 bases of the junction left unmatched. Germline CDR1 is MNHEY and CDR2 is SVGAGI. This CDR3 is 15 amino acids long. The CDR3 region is CASSQLAGGRNEQFF. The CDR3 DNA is TGTGCCAGCAGTCAGCTAGCGGGAGGGCGGAATGAGCAGTTCTTC.

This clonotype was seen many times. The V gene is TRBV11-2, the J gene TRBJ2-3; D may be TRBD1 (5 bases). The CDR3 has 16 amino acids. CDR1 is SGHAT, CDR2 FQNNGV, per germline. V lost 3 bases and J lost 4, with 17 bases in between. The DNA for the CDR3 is TGTGCCAGCAGCTTTGGGGCGTACCCGAAGGCAGATACGCAGTATTTT. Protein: CASSFGAYPKADTQYF.

CDR3 coding DNA: TGTGCCAGCAGTTTAGGGGCCGGGGGGACTGAAGCTTTCTTT. It is translated as CASSLGAGGTEAFF. This chain joins TRBV28 and TRBJ1-1, with D tentatively TRBD1 (5 bases). This CDR3 region has 14 residues. V gave up 2 bases and J gave up 5 bases, with 12 bases separating them. Germline loops: CDR1 MDHEN, CDR2 SYDVKM.

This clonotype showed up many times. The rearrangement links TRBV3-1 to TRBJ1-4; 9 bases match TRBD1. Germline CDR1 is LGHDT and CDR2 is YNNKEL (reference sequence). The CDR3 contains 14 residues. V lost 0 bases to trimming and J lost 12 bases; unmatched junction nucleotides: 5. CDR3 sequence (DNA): TGTGCCAGCAGCCAAGAAGGGACAGGGAAGGAACTGTTTTTT. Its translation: CASSQEGTGKELFF. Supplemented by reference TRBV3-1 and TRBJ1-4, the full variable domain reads DTAVSQTPKYLVTQMGNDKSIKCEQNLGHDTMYWYKQDSKKFLKIMFSYNNKELIINETVPNRFSPKSPDKAHLNLHINSLELGDSAVYFCASSQEGTGKELFFGSGTQLSVL.

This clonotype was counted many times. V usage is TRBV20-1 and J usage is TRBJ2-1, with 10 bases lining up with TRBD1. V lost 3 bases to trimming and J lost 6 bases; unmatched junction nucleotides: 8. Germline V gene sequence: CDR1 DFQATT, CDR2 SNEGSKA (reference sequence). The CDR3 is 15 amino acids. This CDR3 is CSARVGQGFRNEQFF. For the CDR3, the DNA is TGCAGTGCTAGGGTGGGACAGGGGTTTCGCAATGAGCAGTTCTTC.

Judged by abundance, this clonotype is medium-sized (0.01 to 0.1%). CDR3 amino acids: CASSLGPADDGYTF. The CDR3 DNA sequence: TGTGCCAGCAGTTTGGGTCCGGCAGATGATGGCTACACCTTC. The chain recombines TRBV12-3 or TRBV12-4 with TRBJ1-2; no clear D. This CDR3 has 14 residues. The V end lost 3 bases, the J end lost 6 bases, and 14 bases lay between the germline ends.

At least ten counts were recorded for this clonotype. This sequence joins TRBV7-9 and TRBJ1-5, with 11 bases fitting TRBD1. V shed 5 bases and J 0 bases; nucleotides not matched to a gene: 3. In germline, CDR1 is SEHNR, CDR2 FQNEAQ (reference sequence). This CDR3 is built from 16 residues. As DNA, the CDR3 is TGTGCCAGCAGCCCTGGGACAGGGGGTAGCAATCAGCCCCAGCATTTT. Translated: CASSPGTGGSNQPQHF.

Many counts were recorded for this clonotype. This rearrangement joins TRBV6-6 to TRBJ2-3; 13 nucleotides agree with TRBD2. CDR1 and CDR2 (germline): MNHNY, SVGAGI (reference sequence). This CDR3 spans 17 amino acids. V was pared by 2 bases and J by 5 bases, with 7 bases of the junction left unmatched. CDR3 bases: TGTGCCAGCAGTTACAGGGGGACTAGCGGGGTCAGAGATACGCAGTATTTT. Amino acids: CASSYRGTSGVRDTQYF.

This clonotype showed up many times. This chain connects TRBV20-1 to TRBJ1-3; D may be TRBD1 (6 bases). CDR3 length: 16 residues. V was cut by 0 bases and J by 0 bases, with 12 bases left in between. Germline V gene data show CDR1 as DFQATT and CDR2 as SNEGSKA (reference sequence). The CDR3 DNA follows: TGCAGTGCTAGAGACAACAGGGCCTACTCTGGAAACACCATATATTTT. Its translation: CSARDNRAYSGNTIYF.

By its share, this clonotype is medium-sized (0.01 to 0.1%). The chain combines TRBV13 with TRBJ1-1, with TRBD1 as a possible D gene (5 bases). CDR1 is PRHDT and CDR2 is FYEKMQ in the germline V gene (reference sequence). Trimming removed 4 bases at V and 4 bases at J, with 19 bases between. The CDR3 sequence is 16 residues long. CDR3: CASSSEGRGGGTEAFF. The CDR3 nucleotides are TGTGCCAGCAGCTCCGAAGGGCGGGGTGGGGGCACTGAAGCTTTCTTT.

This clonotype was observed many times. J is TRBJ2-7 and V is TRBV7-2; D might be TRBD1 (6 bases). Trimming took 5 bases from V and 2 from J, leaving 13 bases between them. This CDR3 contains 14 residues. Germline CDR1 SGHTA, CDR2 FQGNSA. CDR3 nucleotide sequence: TGTGCCAGCAGCCTTCAGGGGAGAACCTACGAGCAGTACTTC. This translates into CASSLQGRTYEQYF.

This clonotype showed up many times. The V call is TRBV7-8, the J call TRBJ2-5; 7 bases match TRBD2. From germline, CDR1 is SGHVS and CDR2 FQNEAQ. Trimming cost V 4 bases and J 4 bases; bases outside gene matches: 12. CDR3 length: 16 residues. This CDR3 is CASSSVRASSGETQYF. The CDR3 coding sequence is TGTGCCAGCAGCTCGGTTCGCGCGTCTAGCGGAGAGACCCAGTACTTC.

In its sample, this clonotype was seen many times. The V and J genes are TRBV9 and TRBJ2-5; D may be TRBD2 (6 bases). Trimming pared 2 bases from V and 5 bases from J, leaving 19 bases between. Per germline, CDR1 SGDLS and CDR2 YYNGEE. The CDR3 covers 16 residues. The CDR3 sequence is CASSVYAGTSRETQYF. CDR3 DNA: TGTGCCAGCAGCGTGTATGCTGGGACTTCCCGGGAGACCCAGTACTTC.

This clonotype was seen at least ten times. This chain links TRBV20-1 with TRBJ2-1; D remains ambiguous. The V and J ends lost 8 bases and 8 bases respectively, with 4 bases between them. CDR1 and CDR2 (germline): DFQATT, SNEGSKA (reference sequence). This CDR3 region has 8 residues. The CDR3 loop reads CSLDEQFF. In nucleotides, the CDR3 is TGCAGTTTGGATGAGCAGTTCTTC.

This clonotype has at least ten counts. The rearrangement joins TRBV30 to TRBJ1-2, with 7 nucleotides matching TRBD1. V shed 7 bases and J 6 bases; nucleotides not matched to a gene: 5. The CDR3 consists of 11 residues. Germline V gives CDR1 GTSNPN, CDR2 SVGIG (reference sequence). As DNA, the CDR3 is TGTGCCTCTGACAGGGAGGATGGCTACACCTTC. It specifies CASDREDGYTF.

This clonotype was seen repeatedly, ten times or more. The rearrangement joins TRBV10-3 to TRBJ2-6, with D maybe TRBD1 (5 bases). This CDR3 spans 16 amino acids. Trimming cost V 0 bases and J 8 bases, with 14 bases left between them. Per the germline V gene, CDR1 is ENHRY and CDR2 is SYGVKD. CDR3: CAISESGQGTTNVLTF. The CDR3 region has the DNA TGTGCCATCAGTGAGTCTGGGCAGGGTACGACCAACGTCCTGACTTTC.

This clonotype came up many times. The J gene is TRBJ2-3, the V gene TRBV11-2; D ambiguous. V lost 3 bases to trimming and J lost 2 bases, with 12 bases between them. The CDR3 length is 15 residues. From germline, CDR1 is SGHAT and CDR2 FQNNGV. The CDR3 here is CASSLFPPNTDTQYF. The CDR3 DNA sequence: TGTGCCAGCAGCTTGTTCCCACCGAACACAGATACGCAGTATTTT.

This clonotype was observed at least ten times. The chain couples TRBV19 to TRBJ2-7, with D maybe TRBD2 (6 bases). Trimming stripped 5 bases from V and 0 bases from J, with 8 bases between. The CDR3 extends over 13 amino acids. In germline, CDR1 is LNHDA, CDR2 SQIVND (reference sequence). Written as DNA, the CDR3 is TGTGCCAGTAGTGCCGGGAGCTCCTACGAGCAGTACTTC. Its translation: CASSAGSSYEQYF.

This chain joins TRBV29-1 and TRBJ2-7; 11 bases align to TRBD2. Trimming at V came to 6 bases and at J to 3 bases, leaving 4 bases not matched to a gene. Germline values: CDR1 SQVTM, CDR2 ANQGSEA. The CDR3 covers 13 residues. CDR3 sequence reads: CSVIAGGRYEQYF. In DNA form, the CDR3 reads TGCAGCGTCATAGCGGGAGGGCGCTACGAGCAGTACTTC.

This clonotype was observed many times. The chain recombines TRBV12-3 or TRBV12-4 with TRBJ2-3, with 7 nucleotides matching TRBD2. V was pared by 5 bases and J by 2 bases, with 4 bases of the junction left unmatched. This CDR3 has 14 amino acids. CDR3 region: CASSASGNTDTQYF. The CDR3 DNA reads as TGTGCCAGCAGTGCAAGCGGGAACACAGATACGCAGTATTTT.